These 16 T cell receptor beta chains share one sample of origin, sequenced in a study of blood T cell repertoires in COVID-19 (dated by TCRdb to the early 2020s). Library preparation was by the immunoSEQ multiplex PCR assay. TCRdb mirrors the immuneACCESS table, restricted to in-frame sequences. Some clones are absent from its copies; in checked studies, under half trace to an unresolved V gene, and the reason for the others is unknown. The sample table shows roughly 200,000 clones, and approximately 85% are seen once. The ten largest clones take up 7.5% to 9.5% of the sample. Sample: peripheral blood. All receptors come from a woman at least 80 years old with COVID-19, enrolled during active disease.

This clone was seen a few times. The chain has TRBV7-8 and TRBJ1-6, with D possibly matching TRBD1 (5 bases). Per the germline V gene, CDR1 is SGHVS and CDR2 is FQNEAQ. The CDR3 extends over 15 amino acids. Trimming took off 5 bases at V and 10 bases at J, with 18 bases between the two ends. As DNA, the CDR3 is TGTGCCAGCAGCGGTCGCGAGGGGAGGAAGTCACCCCTCCACTTT. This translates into CASSGREGRKSPLHF.

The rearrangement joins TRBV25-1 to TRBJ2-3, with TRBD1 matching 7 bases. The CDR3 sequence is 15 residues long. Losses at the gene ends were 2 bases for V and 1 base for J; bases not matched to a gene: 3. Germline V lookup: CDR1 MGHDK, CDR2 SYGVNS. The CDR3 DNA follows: TGTGCCAGCAGTGAAGCCGGACAGGGCACAGATACGCAGTATTTT. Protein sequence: CASSEAGQGTDTQYF.

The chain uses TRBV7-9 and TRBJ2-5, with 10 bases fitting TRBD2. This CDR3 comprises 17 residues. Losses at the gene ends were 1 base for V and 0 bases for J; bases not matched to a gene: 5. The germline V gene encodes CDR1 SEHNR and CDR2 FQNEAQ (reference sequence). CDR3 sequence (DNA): TGTGCCAGCAGCTTAGGGACGAGCGGGGGGGACCAAGAGACCCAGTACTTC. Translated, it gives CASSLGTSGGDQETQYF.

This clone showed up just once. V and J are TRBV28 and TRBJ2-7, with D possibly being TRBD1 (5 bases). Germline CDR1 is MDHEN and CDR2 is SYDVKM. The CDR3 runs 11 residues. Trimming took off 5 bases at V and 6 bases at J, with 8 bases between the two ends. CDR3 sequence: CASSDSSEQYF. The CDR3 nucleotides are TGTGCCAGCAGTGACAGCAGCGAGCAGTACTTC. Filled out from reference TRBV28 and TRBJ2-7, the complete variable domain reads DVKVTQSSRYLVKRTGEKVFLECVQDMDHENMFWYRQDPGLGLRLIYFSYDVKMKEKGDIPEGYSVSREKKERFSLILESASTNQTSMYLCASSDSSEQYFGPGTRLTVT.

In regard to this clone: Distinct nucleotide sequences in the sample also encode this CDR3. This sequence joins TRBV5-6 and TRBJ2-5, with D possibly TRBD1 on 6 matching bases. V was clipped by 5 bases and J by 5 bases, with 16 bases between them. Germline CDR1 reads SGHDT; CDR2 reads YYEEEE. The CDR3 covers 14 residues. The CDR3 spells CASSSTGLGETQYF. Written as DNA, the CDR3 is TGTGCCAGCAGTTCTACAGGGTTAGGGGAGACCCAGTACTTC.

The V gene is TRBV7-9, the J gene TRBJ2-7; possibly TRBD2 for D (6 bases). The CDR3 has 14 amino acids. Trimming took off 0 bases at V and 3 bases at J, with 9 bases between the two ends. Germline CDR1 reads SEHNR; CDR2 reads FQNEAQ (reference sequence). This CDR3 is CASSLAGGGYEQYF. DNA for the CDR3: TGTGCCAGCAGCTTAGCGGGAGGCGGCTACGAGCAGTACTTC.

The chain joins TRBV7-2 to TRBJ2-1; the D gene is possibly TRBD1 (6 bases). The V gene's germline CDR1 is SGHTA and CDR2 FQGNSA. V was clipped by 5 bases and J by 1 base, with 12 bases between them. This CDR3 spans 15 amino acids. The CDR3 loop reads CASSLNRESYNEQFF. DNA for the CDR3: TGTGCCAGCAGCCTAAACAGGGAGTCCTACAATGAGCAGTTCTTC. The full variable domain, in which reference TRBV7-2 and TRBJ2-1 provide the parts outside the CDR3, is GAGVSQSPSNKVTEKGKDVELRCDPISGHTALYWYRQSLGQGLEFLIYFQGNSAPDKSGLPSDRFSAERTGGSVSTLTIQRTQQEDSAVYLCASSLNRESYNEQFFGPGTRLTVL.

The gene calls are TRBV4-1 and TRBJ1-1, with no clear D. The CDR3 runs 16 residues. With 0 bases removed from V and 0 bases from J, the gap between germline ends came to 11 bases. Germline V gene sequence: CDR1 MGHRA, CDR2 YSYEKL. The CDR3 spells CASSQDVWAVNTEAFF. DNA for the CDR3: TGCGCCAGCAGCCAAGATGTGTGGGCAGTGAACACTGAAGCTTTCTTT.

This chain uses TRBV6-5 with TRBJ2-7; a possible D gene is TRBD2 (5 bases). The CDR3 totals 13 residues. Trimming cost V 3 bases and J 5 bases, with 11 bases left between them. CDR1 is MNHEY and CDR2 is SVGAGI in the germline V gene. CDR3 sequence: CASSYEGRNEQYF. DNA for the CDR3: TGTGCCAGCAGTTATGAGGGTAGGAACGAGCAGTACTTC.

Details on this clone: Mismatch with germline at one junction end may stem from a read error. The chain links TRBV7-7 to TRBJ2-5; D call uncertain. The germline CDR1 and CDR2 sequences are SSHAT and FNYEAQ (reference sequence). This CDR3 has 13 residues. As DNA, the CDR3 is TGTGCTAGCAGCTTTTCTGAGCCCGAGACCCAGTACTTC. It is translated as CASSFSEPETQYF.

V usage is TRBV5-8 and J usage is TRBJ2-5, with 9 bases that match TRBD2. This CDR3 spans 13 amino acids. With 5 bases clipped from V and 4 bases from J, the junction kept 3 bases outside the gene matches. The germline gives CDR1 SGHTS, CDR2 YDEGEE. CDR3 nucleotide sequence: TGTGCCAGCAGTCCGGGACTAGCAGAGACCCAGTACTTC. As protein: CASSPGLAETQYF.

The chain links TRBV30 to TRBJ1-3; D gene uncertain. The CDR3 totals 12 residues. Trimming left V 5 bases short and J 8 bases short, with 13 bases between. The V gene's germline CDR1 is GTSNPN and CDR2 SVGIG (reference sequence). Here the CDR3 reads CAWGFRRDTIYF. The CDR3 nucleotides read TGTGCCTGGGGCTTTCGTCGGGACACCATATATTTT.

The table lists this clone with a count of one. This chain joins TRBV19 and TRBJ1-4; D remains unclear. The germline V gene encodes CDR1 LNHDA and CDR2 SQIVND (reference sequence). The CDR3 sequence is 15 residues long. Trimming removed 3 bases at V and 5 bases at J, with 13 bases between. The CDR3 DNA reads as TGTGCCAGTAGTATTGTAGGAGGGCCCAATGAAAAACTGTTTTTT. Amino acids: CASSIVGGPNEKLFF.

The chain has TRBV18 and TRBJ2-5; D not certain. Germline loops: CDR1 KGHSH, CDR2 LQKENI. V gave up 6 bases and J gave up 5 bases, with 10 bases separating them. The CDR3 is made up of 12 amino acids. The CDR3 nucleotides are TGTGCCAGCTCTCCCTACGCCGAGACCCAGTACTTC. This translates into CASSPYAETQYF.

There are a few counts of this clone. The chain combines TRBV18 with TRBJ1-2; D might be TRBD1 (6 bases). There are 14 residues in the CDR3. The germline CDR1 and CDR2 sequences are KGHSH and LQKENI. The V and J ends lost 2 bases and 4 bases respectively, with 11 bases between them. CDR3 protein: CASSPGQSRYGYTF. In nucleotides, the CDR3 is TGTGCCAGCTCACCAGGACAGTCTCGCTATGGCTACACCTTC.

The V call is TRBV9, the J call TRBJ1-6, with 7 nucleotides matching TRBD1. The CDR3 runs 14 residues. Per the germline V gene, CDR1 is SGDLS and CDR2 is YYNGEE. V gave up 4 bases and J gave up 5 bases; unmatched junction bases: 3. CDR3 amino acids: CASSQGQNNSPLHF. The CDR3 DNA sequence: TGTGCCAGCAGCCAGGGACAGAATAATTCACCCCTCCACTTT. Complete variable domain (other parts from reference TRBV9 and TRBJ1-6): DSGVTQTPKHLITATGQRVTLRCSPRSGDLSVYWYQQSLDQGLQFLIQYYNGEERAKGNILERFSAQQFPDLHSELNLSSLELGDSALYFCASSQGQNNSPLHFGNGTRLTVT.